This T cell receptor (beta chain) was found in a study of blood T cell repertoires in COVID-19 (dated by TCRdb to 2019 to 2021). Some background on the complete study: Collaborator samples came from the United States, Italy and Spain and covered acute and convalescent phases of COVID-19. The dataset comprised deeply sampled blood TCRbeta repertoires from subjects exposed to, actively infected with, or recovered from COVID-19. Where HLA class I and class II types were available, the types were taken from metadata supplied by the sample provider, not from assay-based typing. A freely available public database, intended as a resource for researchers studying the immune response to SARS-CoV-2, is where the repertoires were released. The samples were drawn from two sources: the first 160 participants of the ongoing ImmuneRACE study, and fewer than 1,500 subjects contributed by 6 global collaborators. A de-identified subject ID, COVID-19 status, age in years and sex were almost always included in the sample metadata. The prospective study material was composed of cDNA or gDNA derived from T cells, B-cell-depleted T cells, or PBMCs. Points the paper makes about the study in general: The quantity of clinical and demographic metadata differed by source and by participant and was supplied without curation.

Via the germline V gene, CDR1 is MDHEN and CDR2 SYDVKM. The cysteine opens and the phenylalanine closes a CDR3 of 12 amino acids. Of all the DNA, just the CDR3 is kept, 36 bases in frame from base 1. At the junction V is shortened by 5 bases and J by 7 bases, with 9 bases in between. Collaborating institutions collected whole blood in K2EDTA tubes following their own protocols. For TCRbeta analysis, collaborator samples were shipped as frozen whole blood, as isolated PBMCs, or as DNA extracted from either sample type. With regard to this clone: It lacks a known antigen. There are no base qualities to consult, and no much larger clone falls within one base.

TCRbeta CDR3 regions were amplified from genomic DNA by means of the immunoSEQ Assay, a bias-controlled multiplex PCR. As for the original processing: Within the assay, amplification of reference gene primers was used to estimate how many nucleated cells each sample contained. To quantify the absolute abundance of each unique TCRbeta CDR3 rearrangement, sequence reads were collapsed and filtered. For each sample, productive Simpson clonality was calculated by taking the square root of Simpson's diversity index across productive rearrangements. The table was pulled from immuneACCESS by TCRdb, which kept in-frame rearrangements only. Such tables lose some clones; where checked, under half of the loss comes from unresolved V genes, and the rest has no known cause. That table furnishes V, J and clone size, whereas the DNA furnished D and trimming. In all, the sample holds 150,000 to 200,000 clones, and more than 75% of those were seen once. Approximately 4.5% of the sample is taken by the ten largest.

This chain joins TRBV28 to TRBJ1-5, with a weak D call of TRBD1 (5 bases match). Sequencing was performed on peripheral blood. This sequence was found in a human donor in a cohort sampled during active COVID-19. The bases are TGTGCCAGCAGTAAGGGGCGGCAGCCCCAGCATTTT. Its coded protein is CASSKGRQPQHF. The variable domain in full, with residues beyond the CDR3 obtained from the reference TRBV28 and TRBJ1-5 genes, is DVKVTQSSRYLVKRTGEKVFLECVQDMDHENMFWYRQDPGLGLRLIYFSYDVKMKEKGDIPEGYSVSREKKERFSLILESASTNQTSMYLCASSKGRQPQHFGDGTRLSIL.